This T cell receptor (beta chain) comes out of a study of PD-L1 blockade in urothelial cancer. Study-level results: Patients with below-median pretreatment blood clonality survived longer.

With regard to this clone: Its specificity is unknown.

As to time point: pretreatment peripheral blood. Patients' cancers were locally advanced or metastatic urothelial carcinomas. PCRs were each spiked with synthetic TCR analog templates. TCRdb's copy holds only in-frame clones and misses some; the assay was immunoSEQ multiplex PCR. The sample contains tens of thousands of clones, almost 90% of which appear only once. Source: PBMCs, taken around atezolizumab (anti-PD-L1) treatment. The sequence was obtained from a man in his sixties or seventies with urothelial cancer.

The CDR3 here is CASSLSQIISGNTIYF. The CDR3 DNA reads as TGCGCCAGCAGCTTGAGTCAGATAATCTCTGGAAACACCATATATTTT. V usage is TRBV5-1 and J usage is TRBJ1-3; no reliable D call. CDR1 is SGHRS, CDR2 YFSETQ, per germline. The V gene lost 1 base and the J gene lost 0 bases, with 11 bases spanning the gap. The CDR3 extends over 16 amino acids.